This T cell receptor (beta chain) came from a study of blood T cell repertoires in COVID-19. The CDR3 has 13 residues. Germline V gives CDR1 SGHTA, CDR2 FQGTGA. V was clipped by 6 bases and J by 4 bases, with 12 bases between them. Sequenced by immunoSEQ multiplex PCR; TCRdb stores in-frame clones only, minus some. The profile shows 250,000 to 300,000 clones, 75% to 90% of them singletons. The clonotype originates from a man aged 30 to 39 with active or convalescent COVID-19. The sample comprised peripheral blood. The chain joins TRBV7-3 to TRBJ1-1, with D unresolved. The CDR3 loop is CASRSGGGTEAFF. The CDR3 nucleotides read TGTGCCAGCAGATCCGGAGGCGGCACTGAAGCTTTCTTT. Full variable domain (remainder filled in from reference TRBV7-3 and TRBJ1-1): GAGVSQTPSNKVTEKGKYVELRCDPISGHTALYWYRQSLGQGPEFLIYFQGTGAADDSGLPNDRFFAVRPEGSVSTLKIQRTERGDSAVYLCASRSGGGTEAFFGQGTRLTVV.